This entry concerns a single T cell receptor beta chain. Its target is not known. The V and J ends lost 6 bases and 2 bases, in that order; junction bases with no gene match: 7. The germline CDR1 and CDR2 sequences are SGHDN and FVKESK. This CDR3 spans 16 amino acids. The record originates from a study of T cells in localized non-small cell lung cancer. Method: immunoSEQ multiplex PCR; TCRdb's copy keeps in-frame clones and lacks some. Of approximately 1,600 clones in the sample, 24% were seen once. Study outcomes and limitations: Blood T cell density predicted longer survival; adjacent-lung clonality, shorter. Appearance in adjacent lung was seen for a median around 55 of the top 100 tumor clones.

This material consisted of lung tumor tissue, taken before any cancer treatment. The receptor was derived from a woman aged 40 to 75 with stage III lung adenocarcinoma. The V gene is TRBV14, the J gene TRBJ1-3; 10 nucleotides align to TRBD1. The CDR3: CASSYDGTGAGNTIYF. The CDR3 region has the DNA TGTGCCAGCAGTTATGATGGGACAGGGGCTGGAAACACCATATATTTT.